This T cell receptor beta chain was profiled in a study of blood T cells in healthy people across ages. Sample-barcoded 5' priming and a J-beta primer mix drove a second PCR of roughly 7 to 11 cycles. From the 5' RACE reads, TCRdb called clonotypes with MiXCR, one entry per CDR3 protein. The sample shows hundreds of thousands of distinct CDR3 sequences, around 52% of them seen only once. The sample holds many counts of this clonotype. Sequenced sample: blood. The sequence derives from a woman of 80 years or more in good health.

The CDR3, as DNA: TGTGCCAGCAGCCAAGATCATACTTTGGGGGACAATGAGCAGTTCTTC. Amino acids: CASSQDHTLGDNEQFF. The V call is TRBV3-1, the J call TRBJ2-1, with D perhaps assigned TRBD1 or TRBD2 (5 bases each). The V end was cut by 0 bases, the J end by 5 bases, with 14 bases between. The CDR3 contains 16 residues. CDR1 and CDR2 from the germline V gene are LGHDT and YNNKEL (reference sequence).